This T cell receptor (beta chain) originates from a study of early T cells in non-severe SARS-CoV-2 infection. Study-wide context: Alpha and beta chains were unpaired, from unsorted whole-blood bulk RNA. General study findings and limits: Matching with VDJdb favored anti-spike CD8 responses (missing private and CD4 specificities).

In the library, individual cDNA molecules carried attached unique molecular identifiers. Each CDR3 protein gets one entry after TCRdb re-called the 5' RACE reads with MiXCR. Seen here are about 40,000 distinct CDR3 sequences, roughly 5% observed once, and the top ten hold less than 6%. The CDR3 length is 16 residues. Germline loops: CDR1 SGHTA, CDR2 FQGNSA. Unmatched junction bases numbered 12, after V lost 7 bases and J lost 3 bases. Concerning this clonotype: Its antigen is as yet unknown.

The chain couples TRBV7-2 to TRBJ2-7; 10 bases align to TRBD2. The sequenced sample consisted of whole blood. This clonotype was obtained from an adult who was a healthcare worker with PCR-confirmed SARS-CoV-2 infection or an uninfected control (not recorded which). For the CDR3, the DNA is TGTGCCAGCACTCCGCATGGGCTAGCGGGAGTCTACGAGCAGTACTTC. Amino acids: CASTPHGLAGVYEQYF.